Sequencing of this T cell receptor beta chain was carried out in a study of a mutant IDH1 vaccine in newly diagnosed glioma (dated by TCRdb to the early 2020s). About the investigation overall: Of the roughly 34 treated patients, approximately 62% were male and around 38% were female, and a mean age of roughly 40 years was recorded. Prior to enrollment, standard therapy consisting of radiotherapy alone, temozolomide alone, or radiochemotherapy with temozolomide had been administered to patients, with the combination being received by most patients. Longitudinal TCRB deep sequencing was performed for about two dozen treated patients wherever samples were available for exploratory analyses. Six visits were used for peripheral blood collection: V03 (baseline), V05, V07, V10, V12 and V13. General findings and caveats noted by the study authors: Availability determined which PBMC samples were chosen for TCRB deep sequencing. Vaccine-induced immune responses across multiple MHC alleles were detected in around 92% of patients. According to the authors, sample limitations meant that analyses of patient blood samples could not be reproduced. No apparent relationship was observed between pseudoprogression and alterations in the top peripheral T cell clonotypes detected by TCRB sequencing.

Clipping removes 0 bases from V and 2 bases from J, with 1 as the unmatched junction base count. From the germline V gene, CDR1 is SQVTM and CDR2 is ANQGSEA. Reading from cysteine to phenylalanine, the CDR3 counts 15 amino acids. Only the CDR3 region is kept as DNA, spanning 45 bases read in frame from base 1. The protocol used for the library was the immunoSEQ multiplex PCR assay. The hsTCRB Kit was used according to the manufacturer's protocol to amplify rearranged TCR beta chain sequences. An Illumina MiSeq was used to sequence the TCRB libraries. In the paper's pipeline: Demultiplexing, trimming and gene mapping were performed with the kit vendor's proprietary platform. TCRdb limited this immuneACCESS table to in-frame rearrangements with V and J called. A share of clones is missing; checked studies link under half to unresolved V genes, and the rest is unexplained. The V and J calls and the clone size are those of that table, but D and trimming were determined from the DNA. The table for this sample lists around 30,000 clones; around four fifths of them were counted only once. The ten most abundant clones make up roughly 10% of the sample.

The time point label of this sample denotes: baseline, week 1 (first vaccination visit). In light of the paper, this sample's treatment or condition label describes: pre-vaccination baseline after standard-of-care therapy. All donors had newly diagnosed IDH1-mutant astrocytomas of WHO grade 3 or 4 that showed loss of nuclear ATRX. The samples were drawn from NOA16, a multicentre, single-arm, open-label phase I trial in Germany that tested a mutant IDH1 peptide vaccine in humans for the first time. Blood drawn at visit V03 was used as the baseline sample for immunogenicity testing. The DNeasy Blood and Tissue Kit was used to extract genomic DNA from EDTA blood for TCRB sequencing. Note on this clone: What this receptor recognizes is not known. No much larger clone exists at a distance of one base, and base qualities are not known.

This TCR was recovered from a man aged 45-65 years with glioma. Some clones in this sample may be carry-over from other donors' samples. Source: peripheral blood mononuclear cells (PBMCs), taken from a glioma patient treated with radiotherapy, temozolomide or both. The chain was built from TRBV29-1 and TRBJ1-5; 10 of the junction bases match TRBD1. CDR3 region: CSVEEGTGGNQPQHF. The DNA sequence reads TGCAGCGTTGAAGAAGGGACAGGGGGCAATCAGCCCCAGCATTTT. Full variable domain (CDR3 extended with the reference TRBV29-1 and TRBJ1-5 proteins): SAVISQKPSRDICQRGTSLTIQCQVDSQVTMMFWYRQQPGQSLTLIATANQGSEATYESGFVIDKFPISRPNLTFSTLTVSNMSPEDSSIYLCSVEEGTGGNQPQHFGDGTRLSIL.